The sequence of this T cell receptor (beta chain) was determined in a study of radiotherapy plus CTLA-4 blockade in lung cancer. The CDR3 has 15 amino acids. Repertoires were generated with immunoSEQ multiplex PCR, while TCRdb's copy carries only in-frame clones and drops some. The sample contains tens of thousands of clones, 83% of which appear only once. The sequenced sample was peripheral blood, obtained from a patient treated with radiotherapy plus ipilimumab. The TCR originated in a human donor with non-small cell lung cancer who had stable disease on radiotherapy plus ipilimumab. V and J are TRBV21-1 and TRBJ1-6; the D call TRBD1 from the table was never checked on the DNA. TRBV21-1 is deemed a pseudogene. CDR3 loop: CASTQWGQGDSPLHF. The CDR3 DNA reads TGTGCCAGCACCCAATGGGGACAGGGGGATTCACCCCTCCACTTT.